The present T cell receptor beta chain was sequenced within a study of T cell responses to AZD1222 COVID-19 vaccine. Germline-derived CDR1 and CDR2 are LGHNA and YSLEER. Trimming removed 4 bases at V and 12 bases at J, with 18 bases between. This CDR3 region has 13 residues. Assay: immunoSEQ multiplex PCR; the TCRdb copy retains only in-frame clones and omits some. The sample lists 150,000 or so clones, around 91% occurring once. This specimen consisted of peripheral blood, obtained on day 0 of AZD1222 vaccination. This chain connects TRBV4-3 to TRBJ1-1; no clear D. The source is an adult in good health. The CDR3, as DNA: TGCGCCAGCAGCCCCCCCACGGGCCGACGAACTTTCTTT. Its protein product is CASSPPTGRRTFF.